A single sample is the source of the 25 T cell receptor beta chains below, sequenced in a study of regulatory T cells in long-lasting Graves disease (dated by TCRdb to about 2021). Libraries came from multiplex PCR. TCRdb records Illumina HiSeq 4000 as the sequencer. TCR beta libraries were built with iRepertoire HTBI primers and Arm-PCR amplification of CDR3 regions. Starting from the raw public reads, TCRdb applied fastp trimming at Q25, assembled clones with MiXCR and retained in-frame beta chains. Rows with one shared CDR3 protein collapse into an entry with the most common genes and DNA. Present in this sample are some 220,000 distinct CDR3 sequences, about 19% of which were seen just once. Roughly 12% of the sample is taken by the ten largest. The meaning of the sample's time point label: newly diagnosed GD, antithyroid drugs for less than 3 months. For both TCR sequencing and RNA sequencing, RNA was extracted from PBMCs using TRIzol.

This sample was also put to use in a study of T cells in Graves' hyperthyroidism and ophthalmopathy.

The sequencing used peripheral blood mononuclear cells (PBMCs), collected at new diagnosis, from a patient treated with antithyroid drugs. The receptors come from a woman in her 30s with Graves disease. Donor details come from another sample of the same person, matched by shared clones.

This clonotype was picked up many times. In DNA form, the CDR3 reads TGTGCCAGCAGTTACAGGGTAGGGGCCAAAAACATTCAGTACTTC. Translation: CASSYRVGAKNIQYF. The chain combines TRBV2 with TRBJ2-4; D possibly corresponds to TRBD1 (6 bases). This CDR3 contains 15 residues. Deletions cut 5 bases from V and 1 base from J, with 12 bases between. Per germline, CDR1 SNHLY and CDR2 FYNNEI. Drawing the rest from reference TRBV2 and TRBJ2-4, the complete variable domain is EPEVTQTPSHQVTQMGQEVILRCVPISNHLYFYWYRQILGQKVEFLVSFYNNEISEKSEIFDDQFSVERPDGSNFTLKIRSTKLEDSAMYFCASSYRVGAKNIQYFGAGTRLSVL.

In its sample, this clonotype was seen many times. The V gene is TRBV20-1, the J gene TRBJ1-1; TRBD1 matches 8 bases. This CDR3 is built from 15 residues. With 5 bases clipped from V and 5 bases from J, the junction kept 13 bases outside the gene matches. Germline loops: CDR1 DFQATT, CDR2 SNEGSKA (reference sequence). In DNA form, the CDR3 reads TGCAGTGCTCCTTCCGGACAGGGAGGTAATACTGAAGCTTTCTTT. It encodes CSAPSGQGGNTEAFF.

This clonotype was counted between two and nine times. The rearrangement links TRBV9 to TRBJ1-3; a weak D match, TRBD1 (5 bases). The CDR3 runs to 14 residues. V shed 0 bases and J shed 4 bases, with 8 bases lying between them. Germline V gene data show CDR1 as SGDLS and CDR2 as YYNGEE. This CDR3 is CASSVEGAGNTIYF. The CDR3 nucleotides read TGTGCCAGCAGCGTAGAAGGGGCCGGAAACACCATATATTTT. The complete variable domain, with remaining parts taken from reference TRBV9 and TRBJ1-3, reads DSGVTQTPKHLITATGQRVTLRCSPRSGDLSVYWYQQSLDQGLQFLIQYYNGEERAKGNILERFSAQQFPDLHSELNLSSLELGDSALYFCASSVEGAGNTIYFGEGSWLTVV.

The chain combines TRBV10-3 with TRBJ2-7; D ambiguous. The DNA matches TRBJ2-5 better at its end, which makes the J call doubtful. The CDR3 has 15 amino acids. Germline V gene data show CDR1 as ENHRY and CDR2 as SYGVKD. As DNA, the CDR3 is TGTGCCATCAGGAAAAATCGTTTAGCTAGAGAGACCCAGTACTTC. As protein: CAIRKNRLARETQYF.

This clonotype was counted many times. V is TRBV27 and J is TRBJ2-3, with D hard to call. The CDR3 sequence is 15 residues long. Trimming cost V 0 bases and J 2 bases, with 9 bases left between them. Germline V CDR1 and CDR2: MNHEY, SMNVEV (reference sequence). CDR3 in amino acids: CASSLSGIPTDTQYF. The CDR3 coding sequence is TGTGCCAGCAGTTTATCGGGCATTCCCACAGATACGCAGTATTTT.

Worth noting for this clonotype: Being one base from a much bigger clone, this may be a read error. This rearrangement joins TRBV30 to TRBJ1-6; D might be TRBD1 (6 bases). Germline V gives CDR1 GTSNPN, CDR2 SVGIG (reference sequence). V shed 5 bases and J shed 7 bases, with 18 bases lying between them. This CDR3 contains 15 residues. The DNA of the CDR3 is TGTGCCTGGGGGGGCGACTGGGGCAAAAATTCACCCCTCCACTTT. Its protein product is CAWGGDWGKNSPLHF. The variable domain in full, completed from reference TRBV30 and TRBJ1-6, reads SQTIHQWPATLVQPVGSPLSLECTVEGTSNPNLYWYRQAAGRGLQLLFYSVGIGQISSEVPQNLSASRPQDRQFILSSKKLLLSDSGFYLCAWGGDWGKNSPLHFGNGTRLTVT.

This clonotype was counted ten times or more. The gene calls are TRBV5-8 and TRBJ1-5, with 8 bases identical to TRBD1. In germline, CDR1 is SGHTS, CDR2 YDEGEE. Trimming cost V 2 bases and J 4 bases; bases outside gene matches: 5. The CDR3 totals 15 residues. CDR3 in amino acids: CASSFGQGRNQPQHF. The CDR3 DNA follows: TGTGCCAGCAGCTTTGGACAGGGACGAAATCAGCCCCAGCATTTT.

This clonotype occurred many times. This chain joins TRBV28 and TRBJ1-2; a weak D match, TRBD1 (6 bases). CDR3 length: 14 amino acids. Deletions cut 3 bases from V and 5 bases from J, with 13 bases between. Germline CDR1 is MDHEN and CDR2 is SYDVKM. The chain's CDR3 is CASSFRGAGYGYTF. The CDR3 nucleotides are TGTGCCAGCAGTTTCCGGGGGGCGGGGTATGGCTACACCTTC.

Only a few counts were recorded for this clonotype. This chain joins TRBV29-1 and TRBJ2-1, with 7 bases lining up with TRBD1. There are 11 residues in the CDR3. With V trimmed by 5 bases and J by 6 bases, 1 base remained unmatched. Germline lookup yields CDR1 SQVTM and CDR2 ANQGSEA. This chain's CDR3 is CSVRQGNEQFF. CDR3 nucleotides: TGCAGCGTTAGACAGGGCAATGAGCAGTTCTTC.

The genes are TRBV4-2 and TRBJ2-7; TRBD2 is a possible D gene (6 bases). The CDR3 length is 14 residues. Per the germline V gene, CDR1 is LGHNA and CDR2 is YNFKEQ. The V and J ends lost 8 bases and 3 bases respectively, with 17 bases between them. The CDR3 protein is CASGLVGGVYEQYF. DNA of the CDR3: TGTGCCAGCGGTCTAGTGGGGGGAGTCTACGAGCAGTACTTC.

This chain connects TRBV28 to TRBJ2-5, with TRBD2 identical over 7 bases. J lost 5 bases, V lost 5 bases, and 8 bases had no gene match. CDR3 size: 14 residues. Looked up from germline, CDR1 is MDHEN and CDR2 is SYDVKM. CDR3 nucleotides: TGTGCCAGCAGTGCAGGGAGGGGTCGGGAGACCCAGTACTTC. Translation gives CASSAGRGRETQYF.

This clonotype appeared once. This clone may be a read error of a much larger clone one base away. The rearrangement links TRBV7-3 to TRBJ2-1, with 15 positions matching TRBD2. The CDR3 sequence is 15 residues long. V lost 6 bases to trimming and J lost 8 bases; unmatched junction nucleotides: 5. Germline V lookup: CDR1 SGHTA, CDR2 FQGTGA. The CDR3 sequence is CASSQRTSGRDEQFF. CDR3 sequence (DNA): TGTGCCAGCAGTCAACGGACTAGCGGGAGGGATGAGCAGTTCTTC.

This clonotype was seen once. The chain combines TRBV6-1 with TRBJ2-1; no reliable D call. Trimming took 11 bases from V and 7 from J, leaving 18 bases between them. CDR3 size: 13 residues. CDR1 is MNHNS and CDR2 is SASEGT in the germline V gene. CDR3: CAGSVDLTNEQFF. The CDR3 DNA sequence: TGTGCCGGTAGTGTGGACCTTACGAATGAGCAGTTCTTC.

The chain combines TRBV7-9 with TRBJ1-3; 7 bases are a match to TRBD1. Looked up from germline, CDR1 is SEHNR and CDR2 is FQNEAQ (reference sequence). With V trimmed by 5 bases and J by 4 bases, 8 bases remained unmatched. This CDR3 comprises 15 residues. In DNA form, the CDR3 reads TGTGCCAGCAGCGAACAGGGGAGTCAAGGAAACACCATATATTTT. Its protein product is CASSEQGSQGNTIYF.

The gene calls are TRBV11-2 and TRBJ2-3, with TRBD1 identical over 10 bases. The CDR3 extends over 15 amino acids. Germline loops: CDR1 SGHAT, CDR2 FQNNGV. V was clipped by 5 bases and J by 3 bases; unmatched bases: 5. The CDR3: CASSMTGGHTDTQYF. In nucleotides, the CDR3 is TGTGCCAGCAGCATGACAGGGGGCCATACAGATACGCAGTATTTT.

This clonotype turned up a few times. The CDR3 DNA sequence: TGCGCCAGCAGCTTGACCCCCGGCAGGCAGGATGGCTACACCTTC. It encodes CASSLTPGRQDGYTF. This chain links TRBV5-1 with TRBJ1-2; the D is unclear. Per the germline V gene, CDR1 is SGHRS and CDR2 is YFSETQ. Trimming removed 1 base from V and 6 bases from J, with 16 bases in between. CDR3 size: 15 residues. Combining the CDR3 with reference TRBV5-1 and TRBJ1-2 gives the whole variable domain KAGVTQTPRYLIKTRGQQVTLSCSPISGHRSVSWYQQTPGQGLQFLFEYFSETQRNKGNFPGRFSGRQFSNSRSEMNVSTLELGDSALYLCASSLTPGRQDGYTFGSGTRLTVV.

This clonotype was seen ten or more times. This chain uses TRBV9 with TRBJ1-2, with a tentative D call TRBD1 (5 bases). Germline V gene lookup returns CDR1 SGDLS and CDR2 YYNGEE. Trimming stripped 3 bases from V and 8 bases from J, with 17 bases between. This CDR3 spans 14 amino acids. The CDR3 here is CASSARGGFFGYTF. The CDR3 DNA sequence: TGTGCCAGCAGCGCACGCGGGGGTTTCTTCGGCTACACCTTC.

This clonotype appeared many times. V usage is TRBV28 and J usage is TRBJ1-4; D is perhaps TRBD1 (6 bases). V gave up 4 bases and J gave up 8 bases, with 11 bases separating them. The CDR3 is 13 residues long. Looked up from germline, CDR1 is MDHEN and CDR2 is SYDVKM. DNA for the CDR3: TGTGCCAGCAGTTCCAGGGGTAGGGAAAAACTGTTTTTT. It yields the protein CASSSRGREKLFF.

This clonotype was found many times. The CDR3 loop is CASSLGGLRGGYTF. The CDR3 DNA follows: TGTGCCAGCAGTTTAGGAGGCCTCCGAGGTGGCTACACCTTC. The rearrangement joins TRBV28 to TRBJ1-2; D ambiguous. Germline V gene data show CDR1 as MDHEN and CDR2 as SYDVKM. This CDR3 has 14 residues. V lost 2 bases to trimming and J lost 7 bases, with 14 bases between them.

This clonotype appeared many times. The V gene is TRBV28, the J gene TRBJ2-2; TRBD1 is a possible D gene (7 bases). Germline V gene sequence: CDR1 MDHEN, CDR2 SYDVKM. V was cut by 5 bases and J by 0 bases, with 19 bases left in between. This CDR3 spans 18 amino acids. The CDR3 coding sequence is TGTGCCAGCAGTAAACGACAGGGTTGGGGGGCGAACACCGGGGAGCTGTTTTTT. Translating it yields CASSKRQGWGANTGELFF.

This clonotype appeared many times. The chain's CDR3 is CASSLVRSAGYTF. CDR3 nucleotide sequence: TGTGCCAGCAGTTTAGTACGGTCAGCTGGCTACACCTTC. This chain links TRBV12-3 or TRBV12-4 with TRBJ1-2; D gene unclear. The CDR3 extends over 13 amino acids. V dropped 1 base and J dropped 7 bases, with 10 bases sitting between them.

In DNA, the CDR3 is TGTGCCAGCTATAAGGCCGGGCCGATCTCTGGAAACACCATATATTTT. Residues: CASYKAGPISGNTIYF. The chain couples TRBV12-3 or TRBV12-4 to TRBJ1-3; D unclear. The CDR3 runs to 16 residues. Trimming left V 8 bases short and J 0 bases short, with 17 bases between.

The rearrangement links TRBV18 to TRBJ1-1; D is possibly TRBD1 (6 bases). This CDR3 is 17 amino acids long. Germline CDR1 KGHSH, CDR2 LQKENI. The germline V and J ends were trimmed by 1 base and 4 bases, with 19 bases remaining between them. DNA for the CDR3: TGTGCCAGCTCACCACGGATCAATCTAGGAGGGGGCACTGAAGCTTTCTTT. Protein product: CASSPRINLGGGTEAFF. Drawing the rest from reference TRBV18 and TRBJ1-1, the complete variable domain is NAGVMQNPRHLVRRRGQEARLRCSPMKGHSHVYWYRQLPEEGLKFMVYLQKENIIDESGMPKERFSAEFPKEGPSILRIQQVVRGDSAAYFCASSPRINLGGGTEAFFGQGTRLTVV.

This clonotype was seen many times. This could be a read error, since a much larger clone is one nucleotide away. The CDR3 sequence is CASRQSTGRTEAFF. In DNA, the CDR3 is TGTGCCAGCAGACAATCGACAGGGAGGACTGAAGCTTTCTTT. The V gene is TRBV12-3 or TRBV12-4, the J gene TRBJ1-1; 7 positions match TRBD1. J lost 5 bases, V lost 6 bases, and 9 bases had no gene match. The CDR3 covers 14 residues.

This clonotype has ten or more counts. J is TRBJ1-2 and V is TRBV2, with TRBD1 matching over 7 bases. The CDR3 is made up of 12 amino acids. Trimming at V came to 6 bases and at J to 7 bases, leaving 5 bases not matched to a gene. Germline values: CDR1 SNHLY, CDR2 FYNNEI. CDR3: CASSPGTAGYTF. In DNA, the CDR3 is TGTGCCAGCAGCCCCGGGACAGCTGGCTACACCTTC. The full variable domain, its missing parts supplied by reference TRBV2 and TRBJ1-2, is EPEVTQTPSHQVTQMGQEVILRCVPISNHLYFYWYRQILGQKVEFLVSFYNNEISEKSEIFDDQFSVERPDGSNFTLKIRSTKLEDSAMYFCASSPGTAGYTFGSGTRLTVV.